The 15 T cell receptor beta chains reported below all come from one sample, sequenced in a study of blood T cells in healthy people across ages (dated by TCRdb to the mid-2010s). The library was produced with 5' RACE. Reads for this sample came from an Illumina HiSeq 2500. A second PCR of about 7 to 12 cycles was performed with a sample-barcoded 5' primer and a J-beta primer mix. TCRdb handled the public reads itself, with Q25 trimming in fastp and clone calling in MiXCR, and kept productive beta chains. Rows with one shared CDR3 protein collapse into an entry with the most common genes and DNA. Present in this sample are 850,000 to 1,000,000 distinct CDR3 sequences, just over 50% of which were seen just once. The ten largest clonotypes hold roughly 23% of the sample. The source material was blood. All receptors come from a woman aged 55-69 years in good health.

The chain carries TRBV12-3 or TRBV12-4 and TRBJ2-2; D gene unclear. Trimming cost V 8 bases and J 4 bases, with 14 bases left between them. This CDR3 region has 14 residues. The CDR3 sequence is CASWIESATGELFF. Here the CDR3 DNA reads TGTGCCAGCTGGATAGAGTCGGCCACCGGGGAGCTGTTTTTT.

This clonotype came up once. V is TRBV14 and J is TRBJ2-1; 8 nucleotides align to TRBD1. V gave up 3 bases and J gave up 6 bases; unmatched junction bases: 10. Germline V CDR1 and CDR2: SGHDN, FVKESK. This CDR3 has 16 amino acids. DNA of the CDR3: TGTGCCAGCAGCCAGACCTTCGGACAGGGTGCCAATGAGCAGTTCTTC. Amino acids: CASSQTFGQGANEQFF.

This clonotype has more than one count but fewer than ten. The J gene is TRBJ2-5, the V gene TRBV27, with TRBD2 as a possible D gene (6 bases). Looked up from germline, CDR1 is MNHEY and CDR2 is SMNVEV (reference sequence). This CDR3 region has 14 residues. The V end lost 7 bases, the J end lost 4 bases, and 16 bases lay between the germline ends. The CDR3 bases are TGTGCCAGCAAATCCGGGAGTTGGGGAGAGACCCAGTACTTC. Its translation: CASKSGSWGETQYF.

This clonotype has more than one count but fewer than ten. The chain uses TRBV6-5 and TRBJ2-4, with D maybe TRBD2 (5 bases). V was cut by 0 bases and J by 8 bases, with 8 bases left in between. The CDR3 extends over 13 amino acids. Germline V gene data show CDR1 as MNHEY and CDR2 as SVGAGI. The CDR3 bases are TGTGCCAGCAGTTACTCCGTCGGGGACATTCAGTACTTC. The encoded protein is CASSYSVGDIQYF.

The chain's CDR3 is CSAIGSPDTQYF. CDR3 DNA sequence: TGCAGTGCTATCGGTTCCCCAGATACGCAGTATTTT. The chain combines TRBV20-1 with TRBJ2-3; no clear D. The ends were cut back, 4 bases at V and 4 bases at J, with 9 bases in the middle. CDR1 is DFQATT and CDR2 is SNEGSKA in the germline V gene (reference sequence). The CDR3 extends over 12 amino acids.

The V gene is TRBV12-3 or TRBV12-4, the J gene TRBJ2-5; 10 bases fit TRBD2. The CDR3 contains 16 residues. The junction had 11 bases not matched to a gene; V was cut back by 5 bases and J by 5 bases. CDR3 amino acids: CASSPSALAGVETQYF. The CDR3 bases are TGTGCCAGCAGTCCATCCGCTCTAGCGGGAGTGGAGACCCAGTACTTC.

This clonotype was observed a handful of times. The rearrangement links TRBV9 to TRBJ2-3; D gene unclear. Deletions cut 0 bases from V and 0 bases from J, with 14 bases between. Germline values: CDR1 SGDLS, CDR2 YYNGEE. CDR3 length: 17 amino acids. CDR3 loop: CASSVVAGVGSTDTQYF. The CDR3 DNA is TGTGCCAGCAGCGTAGTAGCAGGTGTCGGTAGCACAGATACGCAGTATTTT.

The chain carries TRBV6-5 and TRBJ1-5; D unresolved. In germline, CDR1 is MNHEY, CDR2 SVGAGI. Trimming removed 2 bases at V and 5 bases at J, with 16 bases between. The CDR3 is made up of 16 amino acids. The CDR3 nucleotides read TGTGCCAGCAGTTACAACGGGGTTGGAAAACATCAGCCCCAGCATTTT. Amino acids: CASSYNGVGKHQPQHF.

This clonotype appeared a few times. A much larger clone lies one base from this, so it may be a read error. The chain links TRBV20-1 to TRBJ2-3; 10 positions agree with TRBD2. The CDR3 runs 14 residues. V dropped 7 bases and J dropped 2; count of bases not matched to a gene: 6. Germline loops: CDR1 DFQATT, CDR2 SNEGSKA (reference sequence). CDR3: CSVWTSGATDTQYF. CDR3 nucleotide sequence: TGCAGTGTTTGGACTAGCGGAGCCACAGATACGCAGTATTTT.

A single count supports this clonotype. This sequence joins TRBV28 and TRBJ1-2; D is undetermined. The CDR3 spans 14 residues. Germline values: CDR1 MDHEN, CDR2 SYDVKM. Trimming left V 2 bases short and J 8 bases short, with 15 bases between. CDR3 residues: CASSLRWGGVGYTF. The CDR3 coding sequence is TGTGCCAGCAGTTTAAGATGGGGTGGTGTGGGCTACACCTTC.

This clonotype turned up a few times. The CDR3 nucleotides read TGTGCCAGCAGAAAACGCCGGGACAGCACAGATACGCAGTATTTT. This sequence encodes CASRKRRDSTDTQYF. V gene TRBV12-3 or TRBV12-4 combines with J gene TRBJ2-3; D is tentatively TRBD1 or TRBD2 (5 bases each). Trimming took 6 bases from V and 0 from J, leaving 13 bases between them. The CDR3 totals 15 residues.

V gene TRBV28 combines with J gene TRBJ1-1; D remains unclear. The CDR3 contains 14 residues. Deletions cut 4 bases from V and 0 bases from J, with 9 bases between. The germline V gene has CDR1 MDHEN and CDR2 SYDVKM. DNA of the CDR3: TGTGCCAGCAGTTCGTACGCGATGAACACTGAAGCTTTCTTT. It is translated as CASSSYAMNTEAFF.

This clonotype was seen once. The rearrangement uses TRBV3-1 and TRBJ2-1; perhaps TRBD2 as D (6 bases). CDR3 length equals 14 residues. Germline V gene lookup returns CDR1 LGHDT and CDR2 YNNKEL (reference sequence). The V gene lost 3 bases and the J gene lost 6 bases, with 12 bases spanning the gap. The CDR3 DNA sequence: TGTGCCAGCAGCCACGGAGGGCCAGGCAATGAGCAGTTCTTC. Protein sequence: CASSHGGPGNEQFF.

This clonotype was detected many times. The rearrangement joins TRBV3-1 to TRBJ2-5, with 9 bases fitting TRBD1. CDR3 length equals 18 residues. Trimming took 0 bases from V and 5 from J; bases not matched to a gene: 13. Germline loops: CDR1 LGHDT, CDR2 YNNKEL (reference sequence). CDR3 residues: CASSQDLVPGQGDETQYF. CDR3 coding DNA: TGTGCCAGCAGCCAAGATTTAGTTCCGGGACAGGGCGACGAGACCCAGTACTTC.

This clonotype was recorded only once. The J gene is TRBJ2-3, the V gene TRBV4-3; D is uncertain. From germline, CDR1 is LGHNA and CDR2 YSLEER. This CDR3 is 15 amino acids long. Trimming removed 2 bases from V and 0 bases from J, with 9 bases in between. The CDR3 DNA reads as TGCGCCAGCAGCCAAAACTGGACGAGCACAGATACGCAGTATTTT. Its translation: CASSQNWTSTDTQYF.